Sequencing of this T cell receptor (beta chain) was carried out in a study of regulatory T cells in long-lasting Graves disease. This clonotype was seen at least ten times. Antigen unknown. TCR beta libraries were built with iRepertoire HTBI primers and Arm-PCR of CDR3 regions. How the authors handled the data: Identification across samples found fewer than 65 TRBV and around 15 TRBJ segments. TCRdb called the multiplex PCR reads again in MiXCR, with one record for every CDR3 protein. For this entry, the V and J calls and clone size follow TCRdb and not the study's own pipeline. The table lists approximately 500,000 distinct CDR3 sequences, 20% to 25% of them singletons. Overall study findings and caveats: Persistent cases favored TRBV28, TRBJ1-2 and TRBJ2-5. Peripheral blood alone, not thyroid tissue, underwent study. In persistent patients, shared public clonotypes (roughly 3,000) outnumbered those in new patients (about 1,000).

CDR3 size: 15 residues. V gave up 2 bases and J gave up 0 bases, with 10 bases separating them. Noted time point: persistent/refractory GD, antithyroid drugs over 5 years with positive TRAb. From RNA extracted from PBMCs, the TCR library was made. The origin of this receptor is a female donor with Graves disease. V and J are TRBV12-3 or TRBV12-4 and TRBJ1-1, with D tentatively TRBD1 (5 bases). This material consisted of peripheral blood mononuclear cells (PBMCs), taken when the disease was refractory, from a patient treated with antithyroid drugs. CDR3 DNA sequence: TGTGCCAGCAGTTTATTCAGGGAGATGAACACTGAAGCTTTCTTT. Translated, it gives CASSLFREMNTEAFF.